A single sample is the source of the 8 T cell receptor beta chains below, sequenced in a study of neurological immune-mediated disorders. TCRdb recomputed calls from the 5' RACE reads with MiXCR, one row per CDR3 protein. Of roughly 100,000 distinct CDR3 sequences in the sample, less than 14% are singletons; the top ten hold about 3.1%. Indicated time point: longitudinal time-point 3. The source material was PBMCs. Receptors were obtained from a female donor with HTLV-1-associated myelopathy (HAM/TSP).

This rearrangement joins TRBV20-1 to TRBJ2-1; the D gene is possibly TRBD2 (5 bases). Trimming cost V 5 bases and J 3 bases, with 14 bases left between them. The CDR3 is made up of 14 amino acids. Germline V gene lookup returns CDR1 DFQATT and CDR2 SNEGSKA (reference sequence). CDR3 nucleotide sequence: TGCAGTGCTCTTGAGGGCAGATACTACAATGAGCAGTTCTTC. Residues: CSALEGRYYNEQFF.

The V and J genes are TRBV24-1 and TRBJ2-5; 9 positions match TRBD2. This CDR3 is built from 15 residues. CDR1 KGHDR and CDR2 SFDVKD come from the germline V gene. Trimming took 5 bases from V and 3 from J; bases not matched to a gene: 6. This chain's CDR3 is CATSVDLAGKETQYF. The CDR3, as DNA: TGTGCCACCAGTGTGGACCTAGCGGGAAAAGAGACCCAGTACTTC.

There are many counts of this clonotype. This rearrangement joins TRBV20-1 to TRBJ2-7, with D possibly TRBD1 on 5 matching bases. Germline CDR1 is DFQATT and CDR2 is SNEGSKA (reference sequence). With 3 bases removed from V and 3 bases from J, the gap between germline ends came to 18 bases. There are 15 residues in the CDR3. The CDR3 bases are TGCAGTGCTAGGGGCTGGAAAGGGGATGTCTACGAGCAGTACTTC. Translation gives CSARGWKGDVYEQYF.

This clonotype has a count of ten or more. The V and J genes are TRBV3-1 and TRBJ1-1; D gene ambiguous. CDR3 length equals 13 residues. V lost 3 bases and J 7 bases, leaving 12 bases between the germline ends. Per germline, CDR1 LGHDT and CDR2 YNNKEL (reference sequence). The CDR3 coding sequence is TGTGCCAGCAGCCATTACCCGGGAAATGAAGCTTTCTTT. It is translated as CASSHYPGNEAFF.

This clonotype turned up a few times. CDR3 region: CSVGDRRGETQYF. CDR3 DNA sequence: TGCAGCGTTGGGGACAGGCGGGGAGAGACCCAGTACTTC. V gene TRBV29-1 combines with J gene TRBJ2-5, with 8 bases lining up with TRBD1. Germline assignment: CDR1 SQVTM and CDR2 ANQGSEA. CDR3 size: 13 residues. V dropped 4 bases and J dropped 4; count of bases not matched to a gene: 5.

At least ten counts were recorded for this clonotype. J is TRBJ1-1 and V is TRBV10-3, with 7 nucleotides matching TRBD1. Per germline, CDR1 ENHRY and CDR2 SYGVKD. V lost 7 bases and J lost 6; bases outside the gene matches: 2. This CDR3 comprises 11 residues. The CDR3 reads CAIKTGAEAFF. CDR3 coding DNA: TGTGCCATCAAAACAGGGGCTGAAGCTTTCTTT.

In its sample, this clonotype was seen many times. This chain links TRBV24-1 with TRBJ2-3; D ambiguous. This CDR3 region has 12 residues. The germline V gene has CDR1 KGHDR and CDR2 SFDVKD. V was clipped by 3 bases and J by 2 bases, with 2 bases between them. The CDR3 region is CATSDTTDTQYF. Written as DNA, the CDR3 is TGTGCCACCAGTGATACCACAGATACGCAGTATTTT.

Many counts were recorded for this clonotype. The genes are TRBV9 and TRBJ1-6, with D unclear. The V end was cut by 0 bases, the J end by 7 bases, with 14 bases between. This CDR3 comprises 16 residues. CDR1 is SGDLS and CDR2 is YYNGEE in the germline V gene. The DNA of the CDR3 is TGTGCCAGCAGCGTAGACCCCGGTACAAGCAATTCACCCCTCCACTTT. Translating gives CASSVDPGTSNSPLHF.